Presented here are 29 T cell receptor beta chains from one specimen sequenced in a study of CD8 T cells in Susac syndrome. Reverse transcription of about 0.5 to 1 ug RNA was carried out with random hexamers. TCRdb ran MiXCR on the immunoSEQ multiplex PCR reads and lists one entry per CDR3 protein. The sample lists 95,000 to 150,000 distinct CDR3 sequences, around 94% occurring once. The material sequenced was CD8+ T cells from PBMCs. These receptors were obtained from a human donor with Susac syndrome.

This clonotype appeared a single time. V is TRBV6-5 and J is TRBJ2-1, with D hard to call. Germline CDR1 MNHEY, CDR2 SVGAGI. Trimming stripped 8 bases from V and 0 bases from J, with 14 bases between. The CDR3 sequence is 15 residues long. DNA for the CDR3: TGTGCCAGCGGACGGACGGCTAGCTCCTACAATGAGCAGTTCTTC. Translated: CASGRTASSYNEQFF.

This clonotype appeared a single time. The rearrangement joins TRBV13 to TRBJ1-5, with D possibly TRBD1 on 5 matching bases. V was trimmed by 4 bases and J by 6 bases, leaving 10 bases between them. Looked up from germline, CDR1 is PRHDT and CDR2 is FYEKMQ (reference sequence). There are 13 residues in the CDR3. CDR3 DNA: TGTGCCAGCAGCTCCGGGGGGACTCAGCCCCAGCATTTT. It yields the protein CASSSGGTQPQHF.

The V gene is TRBV11-3, the J gene TRBJ1-5; 8 bases fit TRBD1. Germline CDR1 and CDR2: SGHNT and YENEEA. The CDR3 has 15 amino acids. Unmatched junction bases numbered 6, after V lost 7 bases and J lost 1 base. CDR3 amino acids: CASIPQGVSNQPQHF. CDR3 coding DNA: TGTGCCAGCATCCCACAGGGGGTAAGCAATCAGCCCCAGCATTTT.

This CDR3 reads CSAPAVAGEQYF. DNA of the CDR3: TGCAGTGCCCCGGCAGTGGCGGGCGAGCAGTACTTC. The V gene is TRBV20-1, the J gene TRBJ2-7; possible D gene TRBD2, 5 bases. There are 12 residues in the CDR3. Trimming stripped 6 bases from V and 6 bases from J, with 15 bases between. Germline CDR1 is DFQATT and CDR2 is SNEGSKA (reference sequence).

The rearrangement joins TRBV5-1 to TRBJ2-7, with TRBD1 matching over 10 bases. V lost 7 bases, J lost 2 bases, and 9 bases stayed unmatched. The CDR3 is 15 amino acids. In germline, CDR1 is SGHRS, CDR2 YFSETQ. The chain's CDR3 is CASAGTGEGPYEQYF. Written as DNA, the CDR3 is TGCGCCAGCGCTGGGACAGGGGAAGGGCCCTACGAGCAGTACTTC.

The rearrangement joins TRBV5-1 to TRBJ2-7, with 7 bases that match TRBD2. Germline trimming cut 2 bases from V and 5 bases from J; bases unmatched to any gene: 4. The germline V gene encodes CDR1 SGHRS and CDR2 YFSETQ. This CDR3 comprises 13 residues. CDR3 sequence: CASSLSGVHEQYF. The CDR3 region has the DNA TGCGCCAGCAGCTTAAGCGGGGTCCACGAGCAGTACTTC. Full variable domain (remainder filled in from reference TRBV5-1 and TRBJ2-7): KAGVTQTPRYLIKTRGQQVTLSCSPISGHRSVSWYQQTPGQGLQFLFEYFSETQRNKGNFPGRFSGRQFSNSRSEMNVSTLELGDSALYLCASSLSGVHEQYFGPGTRLTVT.

This clonotype has only a few counts. The rearrangement links TRBV30 to TRBJ1-5; TRBD1 is a possible D gene (5 bases). Germline V CDR1 and CDR2: GTSNPN, SVGIG (reference sequence). V was trimmed by 0 bases and J by 2 bases, leaving 8 bases between them. The CDR3 length is 14 residues. The chain's CDR3 is CAWSVGAGNQPQHF. The CDR3 DNA is TGTGCCTGGAGTGTAGGGGCTGGCAATCAGCCCCAGCATTTT.

The chain combines TRBV4-1 with TRBJ1-1; D is perhaps TRBD1 (6 bases). CDR3 length: 13 residues. Germline values: CDR1 MGHRA, CDR2 YSYEKL. Trimming shortened V by 1 base and J by 4 bases, and 7 bases separated the two germline ends. In DNA, the CDR3 is TGCGCCAGCAGCCAAGTAGGGGGCACTGAAGCTTTCTTT. Translating it yields CASSQVGGTEAFF.

The chain has TRBV6-5 and TRBJ1-4; D remains ambiguous. Trimming cost V 6 bases and J 0 bases, with 11 bases left between them. The CDR3 loop spans 15 amino acids. Germline CDR1 MNHEY, CDR2 SVGAGI. The CDR3 DNA reads as TGTGCCAGCAGCTACACGGCAGCAACTAATGAAAAACTGTTTTTT. Its protein product is CASSYTAATNEKLFF.

This chain joins TRBV4-1 and TRBJ2-7, with D unclear. The CDR3 sequence is 13 residues long. V lost 0 bases and J lost 5, with 8 bases in between. CDR1 is MGHRA, CDR2 YSYEKL, per germline. Written as DNA, the CDR3 is TGCGCCAGCAGCCAAGATCTCGTGCACGAGCAGTACTTC. As protein: CASSQDLVHEQYF.

The chain is built from TRBV24-1 and TRBJ2-3; D uncertain. The CDR3 contains 13 residues. V dropped 5 bases and J dropped 4 bases, with 9 bases sitting between them. Germline CDR1 is KGHDR and CDR2 is SFDVKD. In DNA, the CDR3 is TGTGCCACCAGTGGGCGAATCGCAGATACGCAGTATTTT. It codes for CATSGRIADTQYF.

This clonotype was detected once. V and J are TRBV25-1 and TRBJ2-5; TRBD2 aligns across 9 bases. The V gene's germline CDR1 is MGHDK and CDR2 SYGVNS. CDR3 length: 16 residues. V lost 5 bases, J lost 0 bases, and 7 bases stayed unmatched. CDR3 DNA: TGTGCCAGCAGTTCCCTAGCGGGGAGGTACCAAGAGACCCAGTACTTC. Its protein is CASSSLAGRYQETQYF.

The V call is TRBV3-1, the J call TRBJ2-3; D not certain. From germline, CDR1 is LGHDT and CDR2 YNNKEL (reference sequence). The CDR3 contains 12 residues. V gave up 2 bases and J gave up 6 bases, with 6 bases separating them. CDR3 bases: TGTGCCAGCAGCCAACCAACGGATACGCAGTATTTT. This sequence encodes CASSQPTDTQYF.

The chain joins TRBV10-1 to TRBJ2-5, with a tentative D call TRBD1 (6 bases). Per germline, CDR1 WNHNN and CDR2 SYGVQD (reference sequence). Trimming removed 2 bases at V and 5 bases at J, with 12 bases between. The CDR3 has 14 residues. CDR3 amino acids: CASSETGSGETQYF. In nucleotides, the CDR3 is TGCGCCAGCAGTGAGACAGGGAGTGGGGAGACCCAGTACTTC.

The CDR3 protein is CASSELVPGSYGYTF. CDR3 DNA sequence: TGTGCCAGCAGTGAATTGGTTCCGGGCTCCTATGGCTACACCTTC. This sequence joins TRBV25-1 and TRBJ1-2, with unresolved D. The ends were cut back, 1 base at V and 4 bases at J, with 13 bases in the middle. The CDR3 has 15 amino acids. Per germline, CDR1 MGHDK and CDR2 SYGVNS.

The chain recombines TRBV9 with TRBJ2-7; TRBD1 matches 8 bases. CDR3 length: 14 residues. With 4 bases clipped from V and 3 bases from J, the junction kept 6 bases outside the gene matches. Germline CDR1 reads SGDLS; CDR2 reads YYNGEE. CDR3 residues: CASSPRQGLYEQYF. DNA of the CDR3: TGTGCCAGCAGCCCCAGACAGGGGCTCTACGAGCAGTACTTC.

The V and J genes are TRBV12-3 or TRBV12-4 and TRBJ2-1; TRBD2 matches at 12 bases. V gave up 3 bases and J gave up 12 bases; unmatched junction bases: 9. This CDR3 is 15 amino acids long. The DNA for the CDR3 is TGTGCCAGCAGTTTGGGGACTAGCGGGCTCGGCTGGCAGTTCTTC. It specifies CASSLGTSGLGWQFF.

The V gene is TRBV25-1, the J gene TRBJ2-5, with D perhaps matching TRBD2 (6 bases). Germline-derived CDR1 and CDR2 are MGHDK and SYGVNS. The CDR3 totals 12 residues. The germline V and J ends were trimmed by 5 bases and 13 bases, with 17 bases remaining between them. The CDR3 bases are TGTGCCAGCAGTCCCGAAGGACTACCCGTGTACTTC. It translates to CASSPEGLPVYF. Together with reference TRBV25-1 and TRBJ2-5, the CDR3 gives the full variable domain: EADIYQTPRYLVIGTGKKITLECSQTMGHDKMYWYQQDPGMELHLIHYSYGVNSTEKGDLSSESTVSRIRTEHFPLTLESARPSHTSQYLCASSPEGLPVYFGPGTRLLVL.

This clonotype was observed a handful of times. J is TRBJ2-1 and V is TRBV12-3 or TRBV12-4; 10 positions match TRBD1. This CDR3 comprises 16 residues. J lost 2 bases, V lost 3 bases, and 4 bases had no gene match. In DNA form, the CDR3 reads TGTGCCAGCAGTTTTATTGGACAGGGGGCCTACAATGAGCAGTTCTTC. Its translation: CASSFIGQGAYNEQFF.

The chain employs TRBV10-3 and TRBJ2-7; perhaps TRBD2 as D (6 bases). This CDR3 comprises 13 residues. CDR1 and CDR2 (germline): ENHRY, SYGVKD. The V end lost 11 bases, the J end lost 2 bases, and 16 bases lay between the germline ends. CDR3 DNA sequence: TGTGCCGTCGGCGGGACGGAGGCCTACGAGCAGTACTTC. As protein: CAVGGTEAYEQYF.

This chain joins TRBV25-1 and TRBJ2-1; D may be TRBD1 or TRBD2 (5 bases each). The ends were cut back, 5 bases at V and 8 bases at J, with 13 bases in the middle. This CDR3 contains 13 residues. Germline V gene data show CDR1 as MGHDK and CDR2 as SYGVNS. CDR3 in DNA: TGTGCCAGCAGTCCCGGGGCCTCTCATGAGCAGTTCTTC. Its protein product is CASSPGASHEQFF.

The chain carries TRBV5-1 and TRBJ2-1, with 12 bases that match TRBD2. The CDR3 runs to 18 residues. Germline loops: CDR1 SGHRS, CDR2 YFSETQ. V dropped 0 bases and J dropped 4; count of bases not matched to a gene: 8. The CDR3 region has the DNA TGCGCCAGCAGCTTGGAACTAGCGGGGGGCCAAGAGTACAATGAGCAGTTCTTC. Encoded protein: CASSLELAGGQEYNEQFF.

As for this clonotype: Relative to the germline gene, one junction end is altered; a read error may explain this. The chain carries TRBV9 and TRBJ2-3, with a tentative D call TRBD1 (6 bases). This CDR3 has 12 amino acids. Germline-derived CDR1 and CDR2 are SGDLS and YYNGEE. CDR3 coding DNA: TGTGCCAGCACGGACAGCATAGATACGCAGTATTTT. This codes for CASTDSIDTQYF.

The chain couples TRBV30 to TRBJ2-1, with TRBD1 matching over 7 bases. The CDR3 sequence is 11 residues long. Germline CDR1 is GTSNPN and CDR2 is SVGIG (reference sequence). The trim removed 1 base at V and 15 bases at J, leaving 6 bases unmatched. The CDR3 sequence: CAWSGVTGAFF. The CDR3 DNA reads TGTGCCTGGAGTGGTGTAACAGGGGCGTTCTTC.

The J gene is TRBJ2-7, the V gene TRBV20-1, with D perhaps matching TRBD2 (6 bases). V lost 1 base and J 4 bases, leaving 11 bases between the germline ends. CDR1 is DFQATT and CDR2 is SNEGSKA in the germline V gene (reference sequence). The CDR3 consists of 13 residues. The CDR3 DNA reads TGCAGTGCTAGAGCGGAGGCGGGGTACGAGCAGTACTTC. Protein product: CSARAEAGYEQYF.

The chain has TRBV5-1 and TRBJ2-1; TRBD2 matches at 8 bases. This CDR3 is built from 15 residues. Germline V gene sequence: CDR1 SGHRS, CDR2 YFSETQ. V dropped 4 bases and J dropped 8; count of bases not matched to a gene: 11. The CDR3 DNA reads as TGCGCCAGCAGCCTGATAGCGGGACAAAACGATGAGCAGTTCTTC. Encoded protein: CASSLIAGQNDEQFF.

This clonotype was recorded once. The chain carries TRBV9 and TRBJ2-7; D possibly matches TRBD1 or TRBD2 (5 bases each). CDR1 and CDR2 (germline): SGDLS, YYNGEE. Trimming removed 2 bases from V and 3 bases from J, with 15 bases in between. This CDR3 contains 15 residues. The CDR3 DNA reads TGTGCCAGCAGCGTTTATTCCGGGGCTTACTACGAGCAGTACTTC. Residues: CASSVYSGAYYEQYF.

The rearrangement joins TRBV11-3 to TRBJ2-1, with TRBD2 identical over 9 bases. V dropped 1 base and J dropped 7; count of bases not matched to a gene: 8. Germline V CDR1 and CDR2: SGHNT, YENEEA. This CDR3 is built from 16 residues. CDR3 region: CASSLAGGGAGNEQFF. Here the CDR3 DNA reads TGTGCCAGCAGCTTAGCGGGCGGGGGGGCTGGGAATGAGCAGTTCTTC. Supplemented by reference TRBV11-3 and TRBJ2-1, the full variable domain reads EAGVVQSPRYKIIEKKQPVAFWCNPISGHNTLYWYLQNLGQGPELLIRYENEEAVDDSQLPKDRFSAERLKGVDSTLKIQPAELGDSAVYLCASSLAGGGAGNEQFFGPGTRLTVL.

The rearrangement links TRBV5-4 to TRBJ2-7, with TRBD1 matching over 7 bases. Germline V lookup: CDR1 SGHNT, CDR2 YYREEE (reference sequence). V lost 4 bases and J lost 4; bases outside the gene matches: 2. The CDR3 has 12 amino acids. The CDR3 here is CASSMGQYEQYF. In DNA, the CDR3 is TGTGCCAGCAGCATGGGACAGTACGAGCAGTACTTC.